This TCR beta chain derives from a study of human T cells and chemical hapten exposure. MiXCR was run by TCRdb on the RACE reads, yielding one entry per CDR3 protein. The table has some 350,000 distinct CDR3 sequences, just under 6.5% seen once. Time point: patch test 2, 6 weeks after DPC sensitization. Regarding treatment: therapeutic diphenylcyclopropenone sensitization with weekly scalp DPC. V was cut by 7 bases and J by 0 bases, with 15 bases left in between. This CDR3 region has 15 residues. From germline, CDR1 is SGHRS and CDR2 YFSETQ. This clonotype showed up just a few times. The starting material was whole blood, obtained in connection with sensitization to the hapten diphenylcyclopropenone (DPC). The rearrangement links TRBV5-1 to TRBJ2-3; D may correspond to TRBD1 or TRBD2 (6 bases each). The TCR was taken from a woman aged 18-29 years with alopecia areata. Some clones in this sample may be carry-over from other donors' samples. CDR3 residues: CASAPGGASTDTQYF. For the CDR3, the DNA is TGCGCCAGCGCCCCCGGGGGCGCTAGCACAGATACGCAGTATTTT.